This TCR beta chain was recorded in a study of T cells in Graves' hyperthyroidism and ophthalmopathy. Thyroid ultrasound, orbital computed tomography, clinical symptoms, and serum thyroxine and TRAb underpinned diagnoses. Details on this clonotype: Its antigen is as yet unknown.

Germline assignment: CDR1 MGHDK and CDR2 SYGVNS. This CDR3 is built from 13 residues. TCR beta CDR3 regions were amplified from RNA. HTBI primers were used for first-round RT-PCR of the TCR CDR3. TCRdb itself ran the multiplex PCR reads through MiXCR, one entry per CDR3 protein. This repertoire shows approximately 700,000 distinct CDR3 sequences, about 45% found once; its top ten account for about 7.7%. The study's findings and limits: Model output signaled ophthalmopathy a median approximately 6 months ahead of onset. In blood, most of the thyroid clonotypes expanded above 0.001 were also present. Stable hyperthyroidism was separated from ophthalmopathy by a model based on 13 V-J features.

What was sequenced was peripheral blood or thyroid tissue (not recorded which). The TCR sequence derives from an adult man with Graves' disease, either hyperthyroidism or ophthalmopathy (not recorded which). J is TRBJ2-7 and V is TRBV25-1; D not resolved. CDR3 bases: TGTGCTAGAGATTGGAACGAGGTCAACGAGCAGTACTTC. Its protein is CARDWNEVNEQYF.